The subject of this entry is one TCR beta chain. Its antigen is currently unknown. Sequenced by immunoSEQ multiplex PCR; TCRdb stores in-frame clones only, minus some. Of about 69,000 clones in the sample, around 80% were seen once. This CDR3 comprises 15 residues. With 10 bases removed from V and 0 bases from J, the gap between germline ends came to 16 bases. Germline-derived CDR1 and CDR2 are MNHNS and SASEGT. This entry belongs to a study of OX40 agonist ivuxolimab in advanced cancers. Study at large: Patients assigned to dose escalation were diagnosed with hepatocellular carcinoma, melanoma, renal cell or head and neck cancer.

Whole-study results and caveats: CD8+ T cells (on average) carried more expanded clones than CD4+ T cells. At 0.1 to 3.0 mg/kg, CD4+ and CD8+ blood T cells expanded clonally by week 6.

This TCR was sampled from an adult with an advanced solid tumor such as melanoma, head and neck, liver or kidney cancer. The material was CD4+ or CD8+ T cells sorted from blood, obtained in a trial of the OX40 agonist ivuxolimab. The chain uses TRBV6-1 and TRBJ1-3; tentative D call: TRBD1 (5 bases). The CDR3 DNA follows: TGTGCCACCAGGGAGGGAGCCGCCTCTGGAAACACCATATATTTT. The encoded protein is CATREGAASGNTIYF.